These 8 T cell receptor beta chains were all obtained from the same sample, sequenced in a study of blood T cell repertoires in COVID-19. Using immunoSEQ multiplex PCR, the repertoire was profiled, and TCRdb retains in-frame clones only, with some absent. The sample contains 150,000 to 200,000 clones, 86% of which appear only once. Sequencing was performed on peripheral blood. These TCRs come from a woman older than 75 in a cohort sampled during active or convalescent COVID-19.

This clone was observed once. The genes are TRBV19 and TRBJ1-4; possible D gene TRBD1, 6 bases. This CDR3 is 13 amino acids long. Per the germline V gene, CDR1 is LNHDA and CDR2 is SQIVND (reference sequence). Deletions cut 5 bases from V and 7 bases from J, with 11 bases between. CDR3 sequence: CASSGGFGEKLFF. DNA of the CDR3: TGTGCCAGTAGTGGGGGCTTCGGTGAAAAACTGTTTTTT.

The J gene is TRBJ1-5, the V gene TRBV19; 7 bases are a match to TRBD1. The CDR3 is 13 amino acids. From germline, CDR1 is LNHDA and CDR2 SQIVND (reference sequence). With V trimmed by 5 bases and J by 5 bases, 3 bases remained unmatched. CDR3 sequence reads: CASSLGGHQPQHF. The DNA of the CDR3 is TGTGCCAGTAGTTTAGGGGGCCATCAGCCCCAGCATTTT.

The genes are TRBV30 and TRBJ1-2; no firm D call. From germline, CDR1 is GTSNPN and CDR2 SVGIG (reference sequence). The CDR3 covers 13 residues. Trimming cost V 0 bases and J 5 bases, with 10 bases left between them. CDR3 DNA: TGTGCCTGGAGTGTAGTCCCGGGGTATGGCTACACCTTC. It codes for CAWSVVPGYGYTF.

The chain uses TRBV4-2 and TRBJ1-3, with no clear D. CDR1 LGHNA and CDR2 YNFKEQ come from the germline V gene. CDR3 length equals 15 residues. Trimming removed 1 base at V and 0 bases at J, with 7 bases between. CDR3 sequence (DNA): TGTGCCAGCAGCCAAGTCGTATTCTCTGGAAACACCATATATTTT. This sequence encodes CASSQVVFSGNTIYF.

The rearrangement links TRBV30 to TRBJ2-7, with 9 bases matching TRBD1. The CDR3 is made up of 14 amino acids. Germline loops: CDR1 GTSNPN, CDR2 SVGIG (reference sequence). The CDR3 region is CAWSGDAAGTGIHV. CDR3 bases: TGTGCCTGGAGTGGGGACGCGGCCGGGACAGGGATTCACGTC.

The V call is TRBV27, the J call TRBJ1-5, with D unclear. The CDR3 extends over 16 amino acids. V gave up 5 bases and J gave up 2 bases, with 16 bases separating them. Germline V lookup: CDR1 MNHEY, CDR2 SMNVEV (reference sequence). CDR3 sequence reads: CASSPIKAARNQPQHF. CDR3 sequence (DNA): TGTGCCAGCAGTCCCATCAAGGCAGCGCGCAATCAGCCCCAGCATTTT.

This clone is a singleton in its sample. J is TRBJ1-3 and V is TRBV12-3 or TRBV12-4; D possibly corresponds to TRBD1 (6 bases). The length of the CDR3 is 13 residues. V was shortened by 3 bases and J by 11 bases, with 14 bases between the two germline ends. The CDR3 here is CASSLTSGGAIYF. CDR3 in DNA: TGTGCCAGCAGTTTGACCAGCGGGGGCGCCATATATTTT.

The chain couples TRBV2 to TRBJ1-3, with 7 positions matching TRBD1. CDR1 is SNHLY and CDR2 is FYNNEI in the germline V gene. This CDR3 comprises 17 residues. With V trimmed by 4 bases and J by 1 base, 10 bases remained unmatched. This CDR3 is CASSVIDRAISGNTIYF. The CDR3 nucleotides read TGTGCCAGCAGTGTTATCGACAGGGCGATTTCTGGAAACACCATATATTTT.